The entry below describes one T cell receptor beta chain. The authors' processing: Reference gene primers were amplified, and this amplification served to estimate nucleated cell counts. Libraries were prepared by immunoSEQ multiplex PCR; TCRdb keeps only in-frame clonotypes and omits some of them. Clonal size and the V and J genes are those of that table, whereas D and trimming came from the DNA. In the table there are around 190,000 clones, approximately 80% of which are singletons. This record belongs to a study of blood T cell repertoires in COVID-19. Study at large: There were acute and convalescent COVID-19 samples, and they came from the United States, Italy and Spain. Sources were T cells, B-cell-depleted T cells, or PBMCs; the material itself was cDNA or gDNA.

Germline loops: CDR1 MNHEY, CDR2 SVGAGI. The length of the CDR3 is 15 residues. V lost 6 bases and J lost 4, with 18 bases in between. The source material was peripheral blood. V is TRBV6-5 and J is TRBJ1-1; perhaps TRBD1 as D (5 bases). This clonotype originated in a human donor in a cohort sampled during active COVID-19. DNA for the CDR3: TGTGCCAGCAGCCCCTCTACGACAGTTGGCACTGAAGCTTTCTTT. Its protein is CASSPSTTVGTEAFF.